The T cell receptor beta chain described here comes from a study of cytomegalovirus exposure and HLA in healthy donors. For the study at large: Of around 400 genotyped donors, about 80% grouped in the Caucasian-associated ancestry cluster. Study results and caveats: A later analysis linked a missense variant in DCLRE1C to the trimming of TCR beta V and J genes. In a later analysis, across HLA loci, associated TCR counts were highest for DRB1, lowest for HLA-C.

With V trimmed by 6 bases and J by 1 base, 8 bases remained unmatched. Germline loops: CDR1 MNHEY, CDR2 SMNVEV (reference sequence). The CDR3 spans 15 residues. Regarding this clone: Its antigen is unknown.

Healthy bone marrow donors made up the donors. PCR employed 60 Vbeta and 13 Jbeta primers. Generated by immunoSEQ multiplex PCR, the TCRdb table keeps only in-frame clones and is missing some. This sample has around 30,000 clones, with roughly 44% found just once. The chain employs TRBV27 and TRBJ1-1, with 7 bases that match TRBD1. The receptor's source is a woman in her 50s in good health and CMV-seronegative. Sequenced: PBMCs. CDR3 sequence reads: CASRAVDRANTEAFF. CDR3 nucleotides: TGTGCCAGCAGGGCTGTAGACAGGGCGAACACTGAAGCTTTCTTT.